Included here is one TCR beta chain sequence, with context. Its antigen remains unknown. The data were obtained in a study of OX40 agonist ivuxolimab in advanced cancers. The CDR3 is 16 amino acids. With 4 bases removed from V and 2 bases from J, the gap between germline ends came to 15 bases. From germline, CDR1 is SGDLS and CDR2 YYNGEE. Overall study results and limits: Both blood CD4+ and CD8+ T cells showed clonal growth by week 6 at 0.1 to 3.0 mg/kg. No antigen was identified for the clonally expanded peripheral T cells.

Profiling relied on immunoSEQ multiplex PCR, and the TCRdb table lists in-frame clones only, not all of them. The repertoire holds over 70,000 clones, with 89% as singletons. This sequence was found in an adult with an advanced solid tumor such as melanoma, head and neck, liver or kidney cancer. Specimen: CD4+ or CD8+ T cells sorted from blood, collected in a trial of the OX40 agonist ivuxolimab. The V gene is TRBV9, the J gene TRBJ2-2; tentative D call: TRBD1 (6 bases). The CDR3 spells CASSPRQQGNTGELFF. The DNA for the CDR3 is TGTGCCAGCAGCCCGAGACAACAGGGAAACACCGGGGAGCTGTTTTTT.